The 3 T cell receptor beta chains given below trace back to one sample, sequenced in a study of T cell responses to AZD1222 COVID-19 vaccine. Profiled with immunoSEQ multiplex PCR; TCRdb holds only in-frame clones, not every one. The sample shows 90,000 to 110,000 clones, nearly 90% of them seen only once. The input for sequencing was peripheral blood, taken 28 days after the second AZD1222 dose. The receptors derive from an adult who received the AZD1222 COVID-19 vaccine.

This clone was counted a few times. V is TRBV19 and J is TRBJ1-5, with unresolved D. The V gene's germline CDR1 is LNHDA and CDR2 SQIVND (reference sequence). CDR3 length: 12 amino acids. V lost 7 bases and J lost 6, with 10 bases in between. CDR3 in amino acids: CASNRMGQPQHF. The CDR3 nucleotides read TGTGCCAGTAACCGGATGGGTCAGCCCCAGCATTTT.

The genes are TRBV24-1 and TRBJ2-3; D ambiguous. Germline V gene sequence: CDR1 KGHDR, CDR2 SFDVKD. The CDR3 sequence is 16 residues long. V lost 6 bases, J lost 5 bases, and 20 bases lay in between. DNA for the CDR3: TGTGCCACCAGTCGACCGTTGGGCAAAGGAGAAGATACGCAGTATTTT. Its protein product is CATSRPLGKGEDTQYF.

The chain has TRBV5-1 and TRBJ2-1; 12 nucleotides agree with TRBD2. V was clipped by 2 bases and J by 5 bases; unmatched bases: 2. This CDR3 has 15 amino acids. In germline, CDR1 is SGHRS, CDR2 YFSETQ. The CDR3 region is CASSFTSGGHNEQFF. In DNA form, the CDR3 reads TGCGCCAGCAGCTTTACTAGCGGGGGGCACAATGAGCAGTTCTTC. The full variable domain, in which reference TRBV5-1 and TRBJ2-1 provide the parts outside the CDR3, is KAGVTQTPRYLIKTRGQQVTLSCSPISGHRSVSWYQQTPGQGLQFLFEYFSETQRNKGNFPGRFSGRQFSNSRSEMNVSTLELGDSALYLCASSFTSGGHNEQFFGPGTRLTVL.